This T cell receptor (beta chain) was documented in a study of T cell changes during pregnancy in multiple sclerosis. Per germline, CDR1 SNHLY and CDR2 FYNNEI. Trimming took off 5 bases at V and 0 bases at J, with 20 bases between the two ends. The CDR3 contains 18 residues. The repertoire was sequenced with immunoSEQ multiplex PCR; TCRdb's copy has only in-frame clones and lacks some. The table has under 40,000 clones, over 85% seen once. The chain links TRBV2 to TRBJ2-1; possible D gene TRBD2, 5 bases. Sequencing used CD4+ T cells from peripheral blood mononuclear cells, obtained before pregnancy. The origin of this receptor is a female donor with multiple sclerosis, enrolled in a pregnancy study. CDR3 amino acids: CASSFSESGALSYNEQFF. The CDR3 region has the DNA TGTGCCAGCAGTTTTTCGGAAAGCGGCGCCCTCTCCTACAATGAGCAGTTCTTC.